This T cell receptor (beta chain) was profiled in a study of T cell responses to AZD1222 COVID-19 vaccine. Study-wide results and caveats: Along spike, vaccine-associated CD4 TCRs were found throughout, with dominance at 160-218 and 743-854. Only a handful of AZD1222 recipients, six or seven in all, had baseline seropositivity.

This clone was found once. The antigen is unknown. TCRdb's copy holds only in-frame clones and misses some; the assay was immunoSEQ multiplex PCR. The table shows 100,000 to 150,000 clones, with 90% occurring only once. Germline V gene sequence: CDR1 LGHNA, CDR2 YSLEER. CDR3 length: 15 amino acids. Trimming cost V 4 bases and J 8 bases; bases outside gene matches: 8. This specimen was peripheral blood, taken on day 0 of AZD1222 vaccination. The genes are TRBV4-3 and TRBJ1-6; TRBD1 matches 7 bases. The clonotype originates from an adult in good health. The CDR3 DNA is TGCGCCAGCAGCCTTCAGGGGGAAGGTCATTCACCCCTCCACTTT. It codes for CASSLQGEGHSPLHF.